The clone carrying this T cell receptor (beta chain) appeared many times. Its specificity is not known. Trimming took 2 bases from V and 5 from J; bases not matched to a gene: 6. Germline assignment: CDR1 SGHDT and CDR2 YYEEEE. CDR3 length equals 15 residues. TCRdb analysed the multiplex PCR reads with MiXCR anew, one entry per CDR3 protein. The data hold some 120,000 distinct CDR3 sequences, with about 20% observed a single time. Breast cancer patients provided tissue from their axillary draining lymph nodes. This sample was taken from a study of breast tumors, draining lymph nodes, adjacent tissues. Whole-study results and caveats: Tumors had less TCR diversity than lymph nodes, more than nontumor tissue. Data only fit, rather than demonstrated, lymph node origin of most tumor T cells. Data fit most tumor T cells coming from lymph node, expanding in tumor. Compared with basal-like, luminal-like tumors shared significantly more repertoire with nontumor tissue.

The sample consisted of axillary lymph node tissue. The genes are TRBV5-6 and TRBJ1-5, with TRBD1 identical over 8 bases. This receptor was taken from a female donor with breast cancer. Some clones in this sample may be carry-over from other donors' samples. Written as DNA, the CDR3 is TGTGCCAGCAGCTTCTCGGGACAGGCCGATCAGCCCCAGCATTTT. This encodes CASSFSGQADQPQHF.